Below, 17 T cell receptor beta chains from the same sample are listed, as sequenced in a study of T cells in Graves' hyperthyroidism and ophthalmopathy. The CDR3 regions of TCR beta were amplified from RNA transcripts. RT-PCR in the first round (using the HTBI primer set) targeted the TCR CDR3. TCRdb ran MiXCR on the multiplex PCR reads and lists one entry per CDR3 protein. The table shows about 350,000 distinct CDR3 sequences, with more than 11% occurring only once. Sequencing input: blood. The receptors originated from a woman aged 25 to 39 with Graves' hyperthyroidism.

There are many counts of this clonotype. The chain combines TRBV2 with TRBJ2-1; TRBD1 matches at 8 bases. The germline V gene encodes CDR1 SNHLY and CDR2 FYNNEI. The CDR3 contains 15 residues. V shed 6 bases, J shed 2 bases, and the junction held 6 bases outside the gene matches. The CDR3: CASRRTGSPYNEQFF. The CDR3 DNA reads as TGTGCCAGCAGGCGGACAGGGTCGCCCTACAATGAGCAGTTCTTC.

This clonotype came up a few times. The chain uses TRBV29-1 and TRBJ2-1; unclear D gene. The germline V and J ends were trimmed by 1 base and 8 bases, with 9 bases remaining between them. CDR1 and CDR2 from the germline V gene are SQVTM and ANQGSEA. The CDR3 runs 12 residues. The CDR3 spells CSVEGLTDEQFF. CDR3 bases: TGCAGCGTTGAAGGCCTTACGGATGAGCAGTTCTTC.

This chain uses TRBV15 with TRBJ2-7, with D possibly being TRBD1 or TRBD2 (5 bases each). Trimming removed 5 bases from V and 2 bases from J, with 10 bases in between. The CDR3 sequence is 13 residues long. The germline CDR1 and CDR2 sequences are LNHNV and YYDKDF (reference sequence). The CDR3 DNA reads TGTGCCACCAGCGGGGACCAGACCTACGAGCAGTACTTC. Its protein product is CATSGDQTYEQYF.

V gene TRBV19 combines with J gene TRBJ2-1; perhaps D is TRBD1 or TRBD2 (5 bases each). Looked up from germline, CDR1 is LNHDA and CDR2 is SQIVND (reference sequence). This CDR3 contains 14 residues. V shed 6 bases and J shed 10 bases, with 19 bases lying between them. The CDR3 here is CASSTGTPVGEQFF. Here the CDR3 DNA reads TGTGCCAGTAGCACCGGGACCCCCGTTGGAGAGCAGTTCTTC.

This clonotype came up a few times. A read error is possible here, since a much larger clone lies one base away. The conserved phenylalanine or tryptophan normally closing the CDR3 is absent here, so this likely arose from a read error. The chain uses TRBV28 and TRBJ2-7, with D tentatively TRBD2 (5 bases). V was clipped by 5 bases and J by 3 bases, with 14 bases between them. This CDR3 has 14 amino acids. Germline V gene lookup returns CDR1 MDHEN and CDR2 SYDVKM. As DNA, the CDR3 is TGTGCCAGCAGTGCCGTAGGACTCTTCTACGAGCAGTACCTC. Translating gives CASSAVGLFYEQYL.

This clonotype has a count of ten or more. The chain recombines TRBV7-2 with TRBJ2-1; the D is unclear. Trimming took 5 bases from V and 7 from J, leaving 6 bases between them. The CDR3 length is 11 residues. Germline assignment: CDR1 SGHTA and CDR2 FQGNSA. The CDR3 protein is CASSQRNEQFF. The CDR3 DNA is TGTGCCAGCAGCCAAAGGAATGAGCAGTTCTTC.

This clonotype was recorded many times. As DNA, the CDR3 is TGTGCCAGCAGTTTCGGGACACCGTTCACAGATACGCAGTATTTT. Translation: CASSFGTPFTDTQYF. The chain carries TRBV12-3 or TRBV12-4 and TRBJ2-3; TRBD1 is a possible D gene (6 bases). The ends were cut back, 3 bases at V and 2 bases at J, with 12 bases in the middle. This CDR3 has 15 amino acids.

The chain combines TRBV4-3 with TRBJ1-5, with D unresolved. This CDR3 region has 14 residues. Looked up from germline, CDR1 is LGHNA and CDR2 is YSLEER. V lost 5 bases and J 6 bases, leaving 14 bases between the germline ends. CDR3 nucleotides: TGCGCCAGCAGCGTAGCCCTGCGGGGTCAGCCCCAGCATTTT. Its translation is CASSVALRGQPQHF.

This clonotype came up many times. This may stem from a read error, because a much larger clone lies one nucleotide away. This chain uses TRBV30 with TRBJ1-1; the D is unclear. V was clipped by 4 bases and J by 1 base, with 4 bases between them. There are 11 residues in the CDR3. CDR1 GTSNPN and CDR2 SVGIG come from the germline V gene (reference sequence). The CDR3 bases are TGTGCCTGGAAACAGAACACTGAAGCTTTCTTT. Its protein is CAWKQNTEAFF.

This clonotype is a singleton in its sample. This sequence joins TRBV9 and TRBJ2-2; D is uncertain. From germline, CDR1 is SGDLS and CDR2 YYNGEE. The V end lost 4 bases, the J end lost 5 bases, and 12 bases lay between the germline ends. The CDR3 spans 14 residues. CDR3 sequence reads: CASSSPIITGELFF. The CDR3, as DNA: TGTGCCAGCAGCTCCCCTATTATTACCGGGGAGCTGTTTTTT.

This clonotype was observed many times. The chain combines TRBV29-1 with TRBJ2-5, with 10 nucleotides matching TRBD2. The trim removed 7 bases at V and 2 bases at J, leaving 10 bases unmatched. The length of the CDR3 is 15 residues. Looked up from germline, CDR1 is SQVTM and CDR2 is ANQGSEA. The CDR3 nucleotides are TGCAGCGCTATCGGGGCTAGCGGGAGTCAAGAGACCCAGTACTTC. Amino acid sequence: CSAIGASGSQETQYF.

The CDR3 loop is CASSLARRDTDTQYF. In DNA form, the CDR3 reads TGTGCCAGCAGCTTAGCTCGGCGGGACACAGATACGCAGTATTTT. This sequence joins TRBV13 and TRBJ2-3; possible D gene TRBD2, 6 bases. Deletions cut 1 base from V and 2 bases from J, with 10 bases between. Looked up from germline, CDR1 is PRHDT and CDR2 is FYEKMQ (reference sequence). The CDR3 has 15 residues.

This clonotype occurred many times. J is TRBJ1-1 and V is TRBV12-3 or TRBV12-4; D remains ambiguous. Trimming shortened V by 5 bases and J by 1 base, and 11 bases separated the two germline ends. The CDR3 has 14 amino acids. The CDR3 loop reads CASSAPGRNTEAFF. CDR3 nucleotides: TGTGCCAGCAGTGCCCCCGGACGGAACACTGAAGCTTTCTTT.

This clonotype was observed at least ten times. The chain has TRBV19 and TRBJ2-7; D call uncertain. The V gene lost 3 bases and the J gene lost 0 bases, with 9 bases spanning the gap. This CDR3 is 14 amino acids long. The germline V gene has CDR1 LNHDA and CDR2 SQIVND (reference sequence). CDR3 amino acids: CASSMTTYSYEQYF. The CDR3 DNA reads as TGTGCCAGTAGTATGACGACGTACTCCTACGAGCAGTACTTC.

This chain joins TRBV2 and TRBJ2-7, with D hard to call. Between the trimmed V and J ends, which lost 8 bases and 3 bases, there was a span of 8 bases. The germline V gene has CDR1 SNHLY and CDR2 FYNNEI. CDR3 size: 11 residues. The CDR3 bases are TGTGCCAGCCGCGCAGACTACGAGCAGTACTTC. The encoded protein is CASRADYEQYF.

V usage is TRBV20-1 and J usage is TRBJ2-7, with 10 bases lining up with TRBD1. J was trimmed by 2 bases and V by 5 bases; bases with no gene match: 6. Germline V gene lookup returns CDR1 DFQATT and CDR2 SNEGSKA (reference sequence). CDR3 length: 14 residues. The DNA for the CDR3 is TGCAGTGCTGTCCGGGACAGGGGCCCCTACGAGCAGTACTTC. Translating gives CSAVRDRGPYEQYF.

This clonotype was observed a few times. The chain employs TRBV6-1 and TRBJ2-1, with D possibly being TRBD2 (5 bases). Trimming took off 5 bases at V and 0 bases at J, with 11 bases between the two ends. Germline CDR1 and CDR2: MNHNS and SASEGT. The CDR3 runs 15 residues. CDR3 DNA sequence: TGTGCCAGCAGTTTAAGGAGGCTCTCCTACAATGAGCAGTTCTTC. This translates into CASSLRRLSYNEQFF.